A selection of T cell receptor beta chains follows, all from one sample in a study of shared clonotypes between healthy human individuals. The method was immunoSEQ multiplex PCR; TCRdb's version includes in-frame clones alone and lacks a portion of them. The sample contains 150,000 to 200,000 clones, 66% of which appear only once. Sequencing was done on a sample of memory CD4+ T cells sorted from blood. The receptors derive from a man under 40 in good health. Both conserved end residues are part of each CDR3. Fields, in order: D gene, J gene, clone size, V gene, CDR3 DNA, CDR3 protein. D genes are given only for firm matches. Expanded clones get a size class; other rows say once, few or many, or leave the size out.

D gene: -
J gene: TRBJ2-1
clone size: -
V gene: TRBV5-1
CDR3 DNA: TGCGCCAGCAGTTTCAAGGGCTCGGTAGGGGGTAGCTCCTACAATGAGCAGTTCTTC
CDR3 protein: CASSFKGSVGGSSYNEQFF

D gene: TRBD1
J gene: TRBJ1-1
clone size: -
V gene: TRBV11-2
CDR3 DNA: TGTGCCAGCAACGAGGGGGCTTGGAGCACTGAAGCTTTCTTT
CDR3 protein: CASNEGAWSTEAFF

D gene: TRBD2
J gene: TRBJ2-2
clone size: -
V gene: TRBV7-8
CDR3 DNA: TGTGCCAGCAGCCCATTAGCGGGTGGGAACACCGGGGAGCTGTTTTTT
CDR3 protein: CASSPLAGGNTGELFF

D gene: -
J gene: TRBJ2-3
clone size: few
V gene: TRBV6-5
CDR3 DNA: TGTGCCAGCAGCCTTCTCGGCCAACCCACAGATACGCAGTATTTT
CDR3 protein: CASSLLGQPTDTQYF

D gene: TRBD1
J gene: TRBJ2-3
clone size: -
V gene: TRBV10-3
CDR3 DNA: TGTGCCATCAGTGAGCCTAGACAGGGTGCAGATACGCAGTATTTT
CDR3 protein: CAISEPRQGADTQYF

D gene: -
J gene: TRBJ2-3
clone size: many
V gene: TRBV18
CDR3 DNA: TGTGCCAGCTCACCACCGAGGGGGGCTAAGGCACACGCAGATACGCAGTATTTT
CDR3 protein: CASSPPRGAKAHADTQYF

D gene: TRBD2
J gene: TRBJ2-7
clone size: -
V gene: TRBV11-2
CDR3 DNA: TGTGCCAGCAGCCCCCGGGCGCTAGCGGGAATCTCCTACGAGCAGTACTTC
CDR3 protein: CASSPRALAGISYEQYF

D gene: -
J gene: TRBJ2-3
clone size: many
V gene: TRBV10-2
CDR3 DNA: TGCGCCAGCAGTGTTACATTTCTTGGAGATACGCAGTATTTT
CDR3 protein: CASSVTFLGDTQYF

D gene: -
J gene: TRBJ2-5
clone size: few
V gene: TRBV19
CDR3 DNA: TGTGCCAGTAGTATGGGCACCCCAATCAGGGCCCAGTACTTC
CDR3 protein: CASSMGTPIRAQYF

D gene: TRBD2
J gene: TRBJ2-1
clone size: once
V gene: TRBV5-4
CDR3 DNA: TGTGCCAGCAGCTTGGGTAGCGGGAGAGAAGGTGAGCAGTTCTTC
CDR3 protein: CASSLGSGREGEQFF

D gene: -
J gene: TRBJ2-1
clone size: -
V gene: TRBV5-1
CDR3 DNA: TGCGCCAGCAGCCCCCAGGGGACGGTGGGGTATGAGCAGTTCTTC
CDR3 protein: CASSPQGTVGYEQFF

D gene: TRBD1
J gene: TRBJ1-1
clone size: -
V gene: TRBV7-4
CDR3 DNA: TGTGCCAGCAGCGGGACAGTGAACACTGAAGCTTTCTTT
CDR3 protein: CASSGTVNTEAFF